The 6 T cell receptor beta chains in this list originate from one sample, sequenced in a study of blood T cell repertoires in COVID-19. The protocol was immunoSEQ multiplex PCR, while the TCRdb copy is restricted to in-frame clones and leaves out a portion. The sample shows tens of thousands of clones, 88% of them seen only once. Sequencing was performed on peripheral blood. Source of these receptors: a human donor in a cohort sampled during active COVID-19.

The chain carries TRBV5-1 and TRBJ2-7, with D possibly being TRBD2 (5 bases). Germline CDR1 and CDR2: SGHRS and YFSETQ. V was shortened by 4 bases and J by 6 bases, with 17 bases between the two germline ends. The length of the CDR3 is 14 residues. CDR3 nucleotide sequence: TGCGCCAGCAGCCGGGAACCTGATAAACCCGAGCAGTACTTC. The encoded protein is CASSREPDKPEQYF.

The V and J genes are TRBV7-9 and TRBJ1-2; weak D call: TRBD1 (6 bases). In germline, CDR1 is SEHNR, CDR2 FQNEAQ (reference sequence). The CDR3 runs 14 residues. The V end lost 0 bases, the J end lost 4 bases, and 9 bases lay between the germline ends. DNA of the CDR3: TGTGCCAGCAGCTTAGCACAGGGCCCCTATGGCTACACCTTC. Amino acid sequence: CASSLAQGPYGYTF.

The genes are TRBV5-1 and TRBJ1-3; 7 nucleotides match TRBD1. V lost 3 bases, J lost 2 bases, and 5 bases stayed unmatched. CDR3 size: 15 residues. CDR1 is SGHRS and CDR2 is YFSETQ in the germline V gene. In nucleotides, the CDR3 is TGCGCCAGCAGCTCCACGCAGGGGGCTGGAAACACCATATATTTT. It is translated as CASSSTQGAGNTIYF.

This clone was seen a few times. The CDR3 coding sequence is TGTGCCAGCAGCTCCACTTCCGGGGGTTGGAATGAGCAGTTCTTC. Translation: CASSSTSGGWNEQFF. The rearrangement joins TRBV7-2 to TRBJ2-1, with TRBD2 as a possible D gene (6 bases). Trimming pared 4 bases from V and 7 bases from J, leaving 17 bases between. CDR1 is SGHTA, CDR2 FQGNSA, per germline. The CDR3 consists of 15 residues.

To note about this clone: Compared with germline, one end of the junction differs, possibly owing to a read error. Other DNA sequences from this sample encode an identical CDR3 as well. J is TRBJ2-5 and V is TRBV19; 10 bases align to TRBD2. CDR3 length: 16 residues. CDR1 and CDR2 (germline): LNHDA, SQIVND (reference sequence). Here the CDR3 DNA reads TGTGCCAGTAGTAACCGAGGGACTAGCGTACTAGAGACCCAATACTTC. It specifies CASSNRGTSVLETQYF. The full variable domain, rest sourced from reference TRBV19 and TRBJ2-5, is DGGITQSPKYLFRKEGQNVTLSCEQNLNHDAMYWYRQDPGQGLRLIYYSQIVNDFQKGDIAEGYSVSREKKESFPLTVTSAQKNPTAFYLCASSNRGTSVLETQYFGPGTRLLVL.

The chain couples TRBV6-5 to TRBJ1-6, with D maybe TRBD1 (6 bases). CDR3 length equals 13 residues. Trimming took 4 bases from V and 10 from J, leaving 11 bases between them. CDR1 is MNHEY, CDR2 SVGAGI, per germline. DNA for the CDR3: TGTGCCAGCAGTTTACTACAGGGCTCACCCCTCCACTTT. As protein: CASSLLQGSPLHF.